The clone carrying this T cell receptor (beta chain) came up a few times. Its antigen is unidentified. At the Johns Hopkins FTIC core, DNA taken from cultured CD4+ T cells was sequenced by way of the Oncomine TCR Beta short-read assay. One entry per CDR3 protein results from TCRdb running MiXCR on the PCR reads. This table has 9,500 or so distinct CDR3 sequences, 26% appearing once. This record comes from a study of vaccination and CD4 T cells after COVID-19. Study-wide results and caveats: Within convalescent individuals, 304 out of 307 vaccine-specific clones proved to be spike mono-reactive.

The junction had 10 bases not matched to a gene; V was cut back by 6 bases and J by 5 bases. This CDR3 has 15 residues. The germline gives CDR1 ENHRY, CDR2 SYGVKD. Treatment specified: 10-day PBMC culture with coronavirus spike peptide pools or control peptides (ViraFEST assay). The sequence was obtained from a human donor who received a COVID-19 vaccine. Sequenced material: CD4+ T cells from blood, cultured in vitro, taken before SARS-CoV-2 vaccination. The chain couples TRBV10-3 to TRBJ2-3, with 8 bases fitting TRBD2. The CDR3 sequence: CAISSGTSGLDTQYF. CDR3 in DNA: TGTGCCATCAGCTCCGGGACTAGTGGTTTAGATACGCAGTATTTT.